These T cell receptor beta chains were read from a single sample in a study of cytomegalovirus exposure and HLA in healthy donors. The method was immunoSEQ multiplex PCR; TCRdb's version includes in-frame clones alone and lacks a portion of them. This table has 100,000 to 150,000 clones, 65% to 75% appearing once. Source material: PBMCs. These receptors originate from a man aged 40-49 years in good health and CMV-seropositive. CDR3s include the opening cysteine and the closing phenylalanine or tryptophan. A D gene is named only where the DNA matches it firmly. Only some rows state a clone size, as once, few, many or a class for expanded clones.

j_call: TRBJ1-6
v_call: TRBV4-1
clone_size: NA
d_call: NA
cdr3_nt: TGCGCCAGCAGCCAAGTCCGGGGGTATTCACCCCTCCACTTT
cdr3_aa: CASSQVRGYSPLHF

j_call: TRBJ1-2
v_call: TRBV6-5
clone_size: NA
d_call: TRBD1
cdr3_nt: TGTGCCAGCAGGCGCGGGACAGCCAACTATGGCTACACCTTC
cdr3_aa: CASRRGTANYGYTF

j_call: TRBJ1-2
v_call: TRBV7-9
clone_size: NA
d_call: TRBD1
cdr3_nt: TGTGCCAGCAGCTCCAGGGGGCTTGGCTACACCTTC
cdr3_aa: CASSSRGLGYTF

j_call: TRBJ1-1
v_call: TRBV7-6
clone_size: few
d_call: TRBD1
cdr3_nt: TGTGCCAGCAGCCAACGGACAGGGAGGTCGTCCGAAGCTTTCTTT
cdr3_aa: CASSQRTGRSSEAFF

j_call: TRBJ1-6
v_call: TRBV5-1
clone_size: few
d_call: NA
cdr3_nt: TGCGCCAGCAGCGATGGGGCCAATTCACCCCTCCACTTT
cdr3_aa: CASSDGANSPLHF

j_call: TRBJ2-1
v_call: TRBV7-9
clone_size: NA
d_call: TRBD2
cdr3_nt: TGTGCCAGCAGCTTTGGCGGGAGGGCGAATGAGCAGTTCTTC
cdr3_aa: CASSFGGRANEQFF

j_call: TRBJ2-7
v_call: TRBV2
clone_size: NA
d_call: TRBD1
cdr3_nt: TGTGCCAGCAGTCCTACCGGGACAGTAGACGAGCAGTACTTC
cdr3_aa: CASSPTGTVDEQYF

j_call: TRBJ2-1
v_call: TRBV7-9
clone_size: NA
d_call: TRBD2
cdr3_nt: TGTGCCAGCACCACCGGGACTAGCGGGAGAAATGAGCAGTTCTTC
cdr3_aa: CASTTGTSGRNEQFF

j_call: TRBJ2-1
v_call: TRBV11-2
clone_size: NA
d_call: NA
cdr3_nt: TGTGCCAGCAGCTACGTGGACAGCTCCTACAATGAGCAGTTCTTC
cdr3_aa: CASSYVDSSYNEQFF

j_call: TRBJ1-5
v_call: TRBV28
clone_size: NA
d_call: TRBD1
cdr3_nt: TGTGCCAGCAGTTTGGTCGGGACAGGTTTGATTGGGAATCAGCCCCAGCATTTT
cdr3_aa: CASSLVGTGLIGNQPQHF

j_call: TRBJ2-7
v_call: TRBV11-1
clone_size: NA
d_call: TRBD1
cdr3_nt: TGTGCCAGCAGCCGTCCGGGACAGGGGACCTCCTACGAGCAGTACTTC
cdr3_aa: CASSRPGQGTSYEQYF

j_call: TRBJ2-7
v_call: TRBV21-1
clone_size: NA
d_call: NA
cdr3_nt: TGTGCCAGCAGCAAAACCCTAGGGCGGGAGAATAAGAACGAGCAGTACTTC
cdr3_aa: CASSKTLGRENKNEQYF

j_call: TRBJ2-1
v_call: TRBV29-1
clone_size: NA
d_call: NA
cdr3_nt: TGCAGCGTTGAATACAGGGCCTACAATGAGCAGTTCTTC
cdr3_aa: CSVEYRAYNEQFF